This TCR beta chain appears in the sequencing data of a study of cytomegalovirus exposure and HLA in healthy donors. The CDR3 spans 13 residues. The V gene lost 9 bases and the J gene lost 4 bases, with 12 bases spanning the gap. The germline V gene has CDR1 SNHLY and CDR2 FYNNEI. A multiplex PCR was run with 60 Vbeta primers and 13 Jbeta primers. TCRdb's table, derived via immunoSEQ multiplex PCR, lists solely in-frame clones and lacks some. The table lists under 200,000 clones, over 70% of them singletons. Study outcomes and limitations: Generally TCR sequences proved uncommon, though certain public TCRs appeared in numerous donors. It has been reported that TCR beta sequences accurately predicted the HLA-A and HLA-B alleles of most subjects.

Regarding this clone: Its specificity is not known.

The chain joins TRBV2 to TRBJ2-2; TRBD2 might be the D (6 bases). The receptor was isolated from a man aged 40-50 years in good health and CMV-seronegative. The sample consisted of PBMCs. CDR3: CASRGSATGELFF. For the CDR3, the DNA is TGTGCCAGTCGGGGGAGCGCCACCGGGGAGCTGTTTTTT.